This T cell receptor beta chain is drawn from a study of PD-L1 blockade in urothelial cancer. The method was immunoSEQ multiplex PCR; TCRdb's version includes in-frame clones alone and lacks a portion of them. The table includes about 51,000 clones, around 88% detected once. The number of samples from each patient was between 1 and 8, taken pretreatment and on-treatment. The CDR3 is made up of 12 amino acids. This specimen was PBMCs, taken around atezolizumab (anti-PD-L1) treatment. This sequence originates from a man between 60 and 75 years old with urothelial cancer. The V call is TRBV23-1, the J call TRBJ2-6; unclear D gene. TRBV23-1 carries the ORF label, with uncertain function. CDR3 in amino acids: CATLAGANVLTF. In DNA form, the CDR3 reads TGCGCGACTTTGGCTGGGGCCAACGTCCTGACTTTC.